These 13 T cell receptor beta chains were sequenced from one sample in a study of graft-versus-host responses after intestinal transplantation. Only in-frame clones appear in the TCRdb table, and some are missing; sequencing was by immunoSEQ multiplex PCR. The repertoire holds several thousand clones, with around 80% as singletons. The authors processed graft tissue to release intraepithelial and lamina propria lymphocytes. The material was ileum tissue, obtained 120 to 130 days after intestinal transplantation. The source is a human patient who received an intestinal transplant, so some T cells may come from the graft donor.

This clone was counted a few times. CDR3 amino acids: CASSEGTFGTIYF. As DNA, the CDR3 is TGTGCCAGCAGTGAGGGGACTTTTGGCACCATATATTTT. This chain links TRBV2 with TRBJ1-3, with D possibly matching TRBD1 (5 bases). V shed 3 bases and J shed 9 bases, with 12 bases lying between them. The CDR3 has 13 residues. Germline-derived CDR1 and CDR2 are SNHLY and FYNNEI. The entire variable domain, with the rest obtained from reference TRBV2 and TRBJ1-3, is as follows: EPEVTQTPSHQVTQMGQEVILRCVPISNHLYFYWYRQILGQKVEFLVSFYNNEISEKSEIFDDQFSVERPDGSNFTLKIRSTKLEDSAMYFCASSEGTFGTIYFGEGSWLTVV.

The chain joins TRBV5-1 to TRBJ2-7; D possibly corresponds to TRBD2 (6 bases). Germline assignment: CDR1 SGHRS and CDR2 YFSETQ. V lost 0 bases, J lost 3 bases, and 10 bases lay in between. The CDR3 runs 14 residues. The CDR3 protein is CASSLAGGDYEQYF. The CDR3 DNA sequence: TGCGCCAGCAGCTTGGCCGGGGGTGACTACGAGCAGTACTTC. The whole variable domain, remainder taken from reference TRBV5-1 and TRBJ2-7, is KAGVTQTPRYLIKTRGQQVTLSCSPISGHRSVSWYQQTPGQGLQFLFEYFSETQRNKGNFPGRFSGRQFSNSRSEMNVSTLELGDSALYLCASSLAGGDYEQYFGPGTRLTVT.

This chain joins TRBV5-1 and TRBJ2-1; no firm D call. CDR1 SGHRS and CDR2 YFSETQ come from the germline V gene. With 0 bases removed from V and 3 bases from J, the gap between germline ends came to 10 bases. CDR3 length equals 15 residues. CDR3 DNA: TGCGCCAGCAGCTTGGCTCGGGCAAACTACAATGAGCAGTTCTTC. Protein sequence: CASSLARANYNEQFF.

The chain links TRBV6-5 to TRBJ2-5; tentatively, D is TRBD1 (7 bases). Between the trimmed V and J ends, which lost 2 bases and 2 bases, there was a span of 12 bases. CDR3 length equals 15 residues. Germline V CDR1 and CDR2: MNHEY, SVGAGI. The CDR3 here is CASSYGGTDQETQYF. The CDR3 coding sequence is TGTGCCAGCAGTTACGGAGGGACAGATCAAGAGACCCAGTACTTC.

This clone has only a few counts. This chain joins TRBV6-1 and TRBJ1-1; D is possibly TRBD1 (5 bases). CDR3 size: 16 residues. Trimming cost V 1 base and J 6 bases, with 18 bases left between them. The germline CDR1 and CDR2 sequences are MNHNS and SASEGT. CDR3 sequence (DNA): TGTGCCAGCAGTGAAGTAAAAGGGAGGGGCCTCCCTGAAGCTTTCTTT. Its translation is CASSEVKGRGLPEAFF.

Worth noting for this clone: The sample holds other DNA sequences that translate to the same CDR3. J is TRBJ2-2 and V is TRBV4-1, with 9 bases fitting TRBD2. The CDR3 covers 17 residues. V gave up 7 bases and J gave up 7 bases; unmatched junction bases: 16. Germline assignment: CDR1 MGHRA and CDR2 YSYEKL. The CDR3, as DNA: TGCGCCAGCAAACTCAGGGGCCCCGGCGGGGGGGTCGGGGAGCTGTTTTTT. Translated: CASKLRGPGGGVGELFF.

This clone was detected once. The chain recombines TRBV5-5 with TRBJ1-1; 7 bases align to TRBD1. The CDR3 contains 17 residues. V lost 4 bases and J lost 2; bases outside the gene matches: 14. Per the germline V gene, CDR1 is SGHKS and CDR2 is YYEKEE (reference sequence). CDR3 sequence reads: CASSRPDRTGYNTEAFF. As DNA, the CDR3 is TGTGCCAGCAGCCGCCCCGACCGGACAGGATACAACACTGAAGCTTTCTTT.

The chain recombines TRBV6-5 with TRBJ2-7, with D maybe TRBD1 (6 bases). Germline V gene data show CDR1 as MNHEY and CDR2 as SVGAGI. The CDR3 covers 13 residues. V lost 6 bases and J lost 5, with 14 bases in between. CDR3 protein: CASSNRVRNEQYF. CDR3 nucleotides: TGTGCCAGCAGCAACAGGGTTAGGAACGAGCAGTACTTC.

This chain connects TRBV4-1 to TRBJ2-5; 8 nucleotides align to TRBD1. V dropped 4 bases and J dropped 1; count of bases not matched to a gene: 11. This CDR3 has 17 residues. Germline CDR1 and CDR2: MGHRA and YSYEKL. In nucleotides, the CDR3 is TGCGCCAGCAGCCTCCAAGGGTCAGGGGGCTCCCAAGAGACCCAGTACTTC. Residues: CASSLQGSGGSQETQYF.

The chain recombines TRBV29-1 with TRBJ2-7; no clear D gene. V was cut by 4 bases and J by 0 bases, with 7 bases left in between. From germline, CDR1 is SQVTM and CDR2 ANQGSEA. The CDR3 is 12 residues long. The CDR3 bases are TGCAGCGTTGTAGGGATCTCCTACGAGCAGTACTTC. Translated: CSVVGISYEQYF.

This chain connects TRBV5-1 to TRBJ2-2; TRBD1 matches at 10 bases. This CDR3 has 16 residues. The germline CDR1 and CDR2 sequences are SGHRS and YFSETQ. J lost 7 bases, V lost 4 bases, and 10 bases had no gene match. CDR3 nucleotide sequence: TGCGCCAGCAGCACTCTGACAGGGGGCGTTGGCGGGGAGCTGTTTTTT. Translating gives CASSTLTGGVGGELFF.

The rearrangement joins TRBV19 to TRBJ2-1; D is uncertain. The V end lost 1 base, the J end lost 0 bases, and 7 bases lay between the germline ends. This CDR3 is 15 amino acids long. From germline, CDR1 is LNHDA and CDR2 SQIVND (reference sequence). CDR3 in amino acids: CASSIVYNSYNEQFF. For the CDR3, the DNA is TGTGCCAGTAGTATAGTGTACAACTCCTACAATGAGCAGTTCTTC. The variable domain in full, with the rest retrieved from reference TRBV19 and TRBJ2-1, is DGGITQSPKYLFRKEGQNVTLSCEQNLNHDAMYWYRQDPGQGLRLIYYSQIVNDFQKGDIAEGYSVSREKKESFPLTVTSAQKNPTAFYLCASSIVYNSYNEQFFGPGTRLTVL.

This clone was seen only a few times. The chain employs TRBV5-5 and TRBJ1-1, with TRBD1 identical over 11 bases. Germline values: CDR1 SGHKS, CDR2 YYEKEE (reference sequence). The CDR3 is made up of 15 amino acids. The trim removed 3 bases at V and 4 bases at J, leaving 5 bases unmatched. The CDR3 loop reads CASSSLDRGLTEAFF. The CDR3 DNA sequence: TGTGCCAGCAGCTCACTGGACAGGGGGCTCACTGAAGCTTTCTTT. Full variable domain (outside the CDR3, taken from reference TRBV5-5 and TRBJ1-1): DAGVTQSPTHLIKTRGQQVTLRCSPISGHKSVSWYQQVLGQGPQFIFQYYEKEERGRGNFPDRFSARQFPNYSSELNVNALLLGDSALYLCASSSLDRGLTEAFFGQGTRLTVV.